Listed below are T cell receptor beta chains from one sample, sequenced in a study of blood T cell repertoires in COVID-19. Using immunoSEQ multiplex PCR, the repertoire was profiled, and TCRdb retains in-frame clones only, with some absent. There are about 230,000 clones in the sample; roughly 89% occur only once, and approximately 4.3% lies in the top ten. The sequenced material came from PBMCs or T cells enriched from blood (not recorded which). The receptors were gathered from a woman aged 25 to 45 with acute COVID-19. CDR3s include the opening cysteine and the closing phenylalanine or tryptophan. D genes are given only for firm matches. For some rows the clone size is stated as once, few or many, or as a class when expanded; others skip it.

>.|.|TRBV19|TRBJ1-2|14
CASSPRGASNGYTF
TGTGCCAGTAGTCCCCGGGGGGCCTCGAATGGCTACACCTTC
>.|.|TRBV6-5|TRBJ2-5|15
CASSYGTLDARTQYF
TGTGCCAGCAGTTACGGGACTCTTGACGCCAGGACCCAGTACTTC
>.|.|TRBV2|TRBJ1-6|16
CASSEDVRANNSPLHF
TGTGCCAGCAGTGAAGATGTGAGGGCGAATAATTCACCCCTCCACTTT
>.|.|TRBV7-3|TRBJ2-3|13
CASSLQSTDTQYF
TGTGCCAGCAGCTTACAGAGCACAGATACGCAGTATTTT
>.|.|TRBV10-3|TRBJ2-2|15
CAISDLGQNTGELFF
TGTGCCATCAGTGACCTGGGACAGAACACCGGGGAGCTGTTTTTT
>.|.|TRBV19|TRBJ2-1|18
CASTPGGANRLLINEQFF
TGTGCCAGTACCCCCGGCGGGGCAAACCGGCTTTTAATTAATGAGCAGTTCTTC
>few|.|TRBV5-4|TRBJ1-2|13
CASRVGGVYGYTF
TGTGCCAGCAGAGTAGGGGGTGTCTATGGCTACACCTTC
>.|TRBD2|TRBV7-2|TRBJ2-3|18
CASSLVPGLAGGTDTQYF
TGTGCCAGCAGCTTAGTCCCCGGACTAGCGGGGGGGACAGATACGCAGTATTTT
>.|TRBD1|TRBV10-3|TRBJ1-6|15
CAIRIDRGGDSPLHF
TGTGCCATCAGGATCGACAGGGGTGGGGATTCACCCCTCCACTTT
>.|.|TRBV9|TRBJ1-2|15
CASRGTLLGGYGYTF
TGTGCCAGCAGAGGGACCCTCTTGGGAGGCTATGGCTACACCTTC
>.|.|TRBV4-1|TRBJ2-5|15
CASSQVIGAPETQYF
TGCGCCAGCAGCCAAGTCATAGGGGCCCCAGAGACCCAGTACTTC
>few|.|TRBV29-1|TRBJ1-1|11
CSVERNTEAFF
TGCAGCGTTGAGAGGAACACTGAAGCTTTCTTT
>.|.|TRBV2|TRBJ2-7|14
CASSESGAVYEQYF
TGTGCCAGCAGTGAGTCTGGGGCCGTGTACGAGCAGTACTTC
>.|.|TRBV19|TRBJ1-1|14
CASLRGGMNTEAFF
TGTGCCAGTCTGAGAGGGGGTATGAACACTGAAGCTTTCTTT
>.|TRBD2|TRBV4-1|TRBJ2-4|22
CASSQAPWGLAGGSPAKNIQYF
TGCGCCAGCAGCCAAGCCCCCTGGGGACTAGCGGGGGGGTCGCCAGCCAAAAACATTCAGTACTTC
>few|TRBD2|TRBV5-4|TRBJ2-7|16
CASSPKRGGVYYEQYF
TGTGCCAGCAGTCCTAAGCGGGGGGGCGTGTACTACGAGCAGTACTTC
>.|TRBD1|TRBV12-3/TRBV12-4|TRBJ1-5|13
CASRGAGGQPQHF
TGTGCCAGCAGGGGGGCAGGGGGGCAGCCCCAGCATTTT